The sample holds a few counts of the clone carrying this T cell receptor (beta chain). No antigen is known for it. The CDR3 is 13 amino acids. Germline CDR1 and CDR2: MNHNS and SASEGT. The ends were cut back, 1 base at V and 7 bases at J, with 7 bases in the middle. This specimen comes from a study of brain T cells in children with intractable seizures. Assay used: immunoSEQ multiplex PCR; TCRdb lists only in-frame clones, some missing. The sample carries roughly 80,000 clones, around nine tenths recorded once. Study findings and constraints: Pre-surgery blood may have been undersampled, hiding some clones.

Only cases whose brain tissue showed the highest T cell transcript signatures were sequenced. The V call is TRBV6-1, the J call TRBJ2-2; D is perhaps TRBD2 (5 bases). The TCR comes from a girl aged 2 to 10 with Rasmussen encephalitis and intractable seizures. Sequencing was performed on peripheral blood, taken at surgery. The CDR3 reads CASSEGGNGELFF. The CDR3 DNA sequence: TGTGCCAGCAGTGAAGGAGGGAACGGGGAGCTGTTTTTT.